Sequencing of this TCR beta chain was carried out in a study of cytomegalovirus exposure and HLA in healthy donors (dated by TCRdb to about 2017). For the wider study: According to a later analysis, one platform produced both the approximately 110 validation repertoires and the 730 or so repertoires of the first cohort. The study was designed to test whether signatures of past pathogen exposure could be identified by cataloging public T cell receptors. Besides the first cohort of hundreds of subjects, a separate validation cohort made up of 95 to 150 different subjects was used. To predict cytomegalovirus infection status, the study combined high-throughput TCR immunosequencing, statistical association of individual TCRs with disease status, and machine learning. The full study reports these points: A later analysis found that TCRs clustered in the first cohort also tended to co-occur in the roughly 110 validation repertoires, with just under 95% of cluster scores above 0. The study gave a list of more than 150 TCR beta chains associated with cytomegalovirus. A later analysis lacked HLA typing for the validation cohort, so it scored co-occurrence in that cohort across all 110 or so repertoires. Three of the identified cytomegalovirus-associated TCR beta chains were confirmed in vitro to be specific for cytomegalovirus antigens. In both the original and validation cohorts, the classifier was reported to diagnose cytomegalovirus status with high specificity and sensitivity. According to the authors, the approach could potentially be generalized to other disease states and immunological phenotypes. While some public TCRs were present in many individuals, most TCR sequences turned up only very rarely across donors.

With respect to this clone: Its cognate antigen has yet to be identified. It has no much larger one-base neighbor in the sample; base qualities were not kept.

The germline V gene provides CDR1 MNHEY and CDR2 SVGAGI. V loses 2 bases of germline sequence and J loses 1 base, and the interval between the two ends is 14 bases. The CDR3 runs 16 residues from the cysteine to the phenylalanine. Of the read, only the CDR3 DNA is kept; its 48 bases are in frame from base 1. Libraries were prepared through the immunoSEQ multiplex PCR assay. Per the original workflow: A statistical classification framework was developed to diagnose cytomegalovirus status using the catalog of TCR beta chain sequences. TCRdb's version of the immuneACCESS table is confined to in-frame rearrangements and falls short of the full clone set. An unresolved V gene accounts for under half of the shortfall where checked; the remainder is of unknown origin. V, J and clone size are those of that table, while D and trimming were read from the DNA. The sample records about 280,000 clones, over 75% of which are singletons. Of the sample, around 0.9% falls within the top ten clones.

The donors belonged to the validation cohort of about 120 subjects, which was separate from the approximately 700-subject first cohort. This clonotype was sampled from a woman younger than 35 in good health and CMV-seronegative. The chain employs TRBV6-5 and TRBJ1-1; TRBD1 might be the D gene, on 5 matching bases. The sequencing sample was made of PBMCs. The nucleotide sequence reads TGTGCCAGCAGTTACGCTTATTTTGGGGCGAACACTGAAGCTTTCTTT. Its protein is CASSYAYFGANTEAFF.